This T cell receptor beta chain was identified in a study of shared clonotypes between healthy human individuals. General observations from the study: Estimated richness values were generally larger in naive subsets than in memory subsets.

Sequencing used immunoSEQ multiplex PCR; TCRdb keeps in-frame clones, though not all of them. Of about 2.3 million clones listed, approximately 95% are singletons. Trimming took off 8 bases at V and 0 bases at J, with 11 bases between the two ends. The CDR3 contains 14 residues. Per the germline V gene, CDR1 is MNHNS and CDR2 is SASEGT. To note about this clone: Its antigen is not identified.

This TCR was recovered from a man between 18 and 29 years old in good health. Some clones in this sample may be carry-over from other donors' samples. Sequencing input: naive CD4+ T cells from PBMCs. This sample's subset: CD45RA+ positively selected. The V call is TRBV6-1, the J call TRBJ2-1, with D unclear. The CDR3 region is CASGDWSSYNEQFF. Written as DNA, the CDR3 is TGTGCCAGCGGAGACTGGAGCTCCTACAATGAGCAGTTCTTC.